These 12 T cell receptor beta chains were sequenced from one sample in a study of T-cell reconstitution after alpha-beta-depleted transplantation in children. The TCRbeta library was prepared with unique molecular identifiers. Each CDR3 protein is one row after TCRdb ran MiXCR on the PCR reads. This table holds around 300,000 distinct CDR3 sequences, roughly 21% found once. Sequences were derived from PBMCs, mostly from graft donor cells, sampled 180 days after TCRalphabeta/CD19-depleted stem cell transplant. The receptors shown here come from a male patient younger than 18 who had a stem cell transplant for acute lymphoblastic leukemia, so the T cells may come from the graft donor.

J is TRBJ2-7 and V is TRBV7-6; 7 nucleotides align to TRBD1. The V gene's germline CDR1 is SGHVS and CDR2 FNYEAQ. This CDR3 contains 14 residues. V shed 5 bases and J 3 bases; nucleotides not matched to a gene: 7. In DNA, the CDR3 is TGTGCCAGCAGCCGACCGGGACAGCTCTACGAGCAGTACTTC. Translation: CASSRPGQLYEQYF.

This clonotype was seen only a few times. The chain carries TRBV7-9 and TRBJ2-2, with D maybe TRBD2 (6 bases). Per germline, CDR1 SEHNR and CDR2 FQNEAQ (reference sequence). The CDR3 covers 17 residues. The V gene lost 7 bases and the J gene lost 4 bases, with 22 bases spanning the gap. The CDR3 DNA follows: TGTGCCAGCAACTTCCCTGTCGGGGGAAGCGGCACCGGGGAGCTGTTTTTT. Translating it yields CASNFPVGGSGTGELFF.

The V and J genes are TRBV3-1 and TRBJ2-4; no clear D. The CDR3 is 15 residues long. Per germline, CDR1 LGHDT and CDR2 YNNKEL (reference sequence). V gave up 2 bases and J gave up 0 bases, with 8 bases separating them. CDR3 amino acids: CASSQYLLAKNIQYF. In nucleotides, the CDR3 is TGTGCCAGCAGCCAATATCTATTAGCCAAAAACATTCAGTACTTC.

The chain joins TRBV14 to TRBJ2-6; 9 nucleotides align to TRBD2. Trimming cost V 0 bases and J 4 bases; bases outside gene matches: 13. The germline V gene has CDR1 SGHDN and CDR2 FVKESK. This CDR3 contains 20 residues. The CDR3 spells CASSQDRGRALHGGANVLTF. DNA of the CDR3: TGTGCCAGCAGCCAAGATCGCGGGAGGGCCTTACATGGGGGGGCCAACGTCCTGACTTTC.

The gene calls are TRBV7-9 and TRBJ2-7; 9 positions match TRBD2. The CDR3 length is 15 residues. The V gene's germline CDR1 is SEHNR and CDR2 FQNEAQ (reference sequence). V shed 5 bases and J 4 bases; nucleotides not matched to a gene: 9. CDR3 sequence: CASSQGSGSIYEQYF. Written as DNA, the CDR3 is TGTGCCAGCAGCCAGGGTAGCGGGAGTATTTACGAGCAGTACTTC.

This clonotype was found a few times. The rearrangement uses TRBV29-1 and TRBJ2-7; D is possibly TRBD1 (6 bases). V was pared by 4 bases and J by 2 bases, with 9 bases between. The germline gives CDR1 SQVTM, CDR2 ANQGSEA. This CDR3 region has 12 residues. CDR3 residues: CSVVQGTYEQYF. The CDR3 coding sequence is TGCAGCGTTGTACAGGGCACCTACGAGCAGTACTTC.

The chain carries TRBV2 and TRBJ2-7, with a weak D call TRBD1 (6 bases). The germline V gene encodes CDR1 SNHLY and CDR2 FYNNEI. V lost 6 bases and J 3 bases, leaving 9 bases between the germline ends. The CDR3 totals 12 residues. The DNA of the CDR3 is TGTGCCAGCAGCGGGACAATCTACGAGCAGTACTTC. Protein: CASSGTIYEQYF.

The chain carries TRBV3-1 and TRBJ2-1; TRBD2 agrees at 14 bases. Germline trimming cut 0 bases from V and 15 bases from J; bases unmatched to any gene: 4. The CDR3 extends over 14 amino acids. The germline gives CDR1 LGHDT, CDR2 YNNKEL (reference sequence). The CDR3 loop is CASSQDLGTSGRFF. Written as DNA, the CDR3 is TGTGCCAGCAGCCAAGACCTCGGGACTAGCGGGAGGTTCTTC.

The DNA for the CDR3 is TGTGCCAGCTCACCTGGACAGGGATATGGGACTGAAGCTTTCTTT. It is translated as CASSPGQGYGTEAFF. This chain connects TRBV18 to TRBJ1-1, with 8 nucleotides matching TRBD1. Trimming cost V 3 bases and J 5 bases; bases outside gene matches: 8. CDR1 and CDR2 (germline): KGHSH, LQKENI. The CDR3 loop spans 15 amino acids.

The chain joins TRBV7-8 to TRBJ2-2, with D perhaps matching TRBD1 or TRBD2 (5 bases each). The V end lost 2 bases, the J end lost 5 bases, and 15 bases lay between the germline ends. From germline, CDR1 is SGHVS and CDR2 FQNEAQ. The CDR3 contains 16 residues. This chain's CDR3 is CASSLHGTSRTGELFF. The CDR3 nucleotides are TGTGCCAGCAGCTTACACGGGACCTCGAGGACCGGGGAGCTGTTTTTT.

The CDR3 loop is CASTSLLSGRSTDTQYF. The CDR3 nucleotides are TGCGCCAGCACCTCCCTCCTTAGCGGGAGAAGCACAGATACGCAGTATTTT. The V call is TRBV5-1, the J call TRBJ2-3; 9 bases map to TRBD2. CDR3 length equals 17 residues. V was clipped by 6 bases and J by 0 bases; unmatched bases: 11. Germline CDR1 reads SGHRS; CDR2 reads YFSETQ. The full variable domain, completed using reference TRBV5-1 and TRBJ2-3, is KAGVTQTPRYLIKTRGQQVTLSCSPISGHRSVSWYQQTPGQGLQFLFEYFSETQRNKGNFPGRFSGRQFSNSRSEMNVSTLELGDSALYLCASTSLLSGRSTDTQYFGPGTRLTVL.

The CDR3 sequence: CAISPGTLSYNEQFF. The CDR3 nucleotides are TGTGCCATCAGCCCCGGGACCCTCTCCTACAATGAGCAGTTCTTC. The V call is TRBV10-3, the J call TRBJ2-1; possibly TRBD1 or TRBD2 for D (5 bases each). With 6 bases removed from V and 0 bases from J, the gap between germline ends came to 12 bases. Per the germline V gene, CDR1 is ENHRY and CDR2 is SYGVKD. CDR3 length equals 15 residues.